Listed below are T cell receptor beta chains from one sample, sequenced in a study of CD8 T cells in ankylosing spondylitis. TCRdb fed the 5' RACE reads into MiXCR, producing one record per CDR3 protein. This sample has roughly 490,000 distinct CDR3 sequences; roughly 5.2% occur once, and the top ten carry under 4.5%. The sample was blood, either unsorted or a sorted T cell fraction (not recorded which). These receptors came from a male donor with ankylosing spondylitis. Both conserved end residues are part of each CDR3. The D gene is left open where the match is weak. Size is stated for part of the rows, as once, few or many counts, or as a class when the clone is expanded.

size: few
D: -
V: TRBV10-3
J: TRBJ2-1
DNA: TGTGCCATCAGTGAGTCTCGCGGGGGCCTTAGCTCCTACAATGAGCAGTTCTTC
CDR3: CAISESRGGLSSYNEQFF

size: many
D: -
V: TRBV15
J: TRBJ2-7
DNA: TGTGCCACCAGCACCACCGGGACCGCCACCTACGAGCAGTACTTC
CDR3: CATSTTGTATYEQYF

size: many
D: TRBD1
V: TRBV7-2
J: TRBJ2-2
DNA: TGTGCCAGCAGCTTCAGGGGACAGGTCTTCTGGGAGCTGTTTTTT
CDR3: CASSFRGQVFWELFF

size: many
D: -
V: TRBV27
J: TRBJ2-7
DNA: TGTGCCAGCACCTCAAGGGGGGCCTACGAGCAGTACTTC
CDR3: CASTSRGAYEQYF

size: many
D: -
V: TRBV7-2
J: TRBJ2-2
DNA: TGTGCCAGCAGCCTGAGCATCGAGCTGTTTTTT
CDR3: CASSLSIELFF

size: many
D: -
V: TRBV6-1
J: TRBJ2-1
DNA: TGTGCCAGCAGCGACAATGAGCAGTTCTTC
CDR3: CASSDNEQFF

size: many
D: -
V: TRBV7-2
J: TRBJ1-5
DNA: TGTGCCAGCAGCAGTCACGACGGACTCAATCAGCCCCAGCATTTT
CDR3: CASSSHDGLNQPQHF

size: many
D: TRBD2
V: TRBV28
J: TRBJ2-1
DNA: TGTGCCAGCAACGAGCTAGCGGGAGGAATCTACAATGAGCAGTTCTTC
CDR3: CASNELAGGIYNEQFF

size: many
D: -
V: TRBV14
J: TRBJ2-1
DNA: TGTGCCAGCAGCCAAAGCTGGGCGGACTACAATGAGCAGTTCTTC
CDR3: CASSQSWADYNEQFF

size: many
D: -
V: TRBV5-1
J: TRBJ2-7
DNA: TGCGCCAGCAGCTTGGCGGAGTTCGACGAGCAGTACTTC
CDR3: CASSLAEFDEQYF

size: many
D: -
V: TRBV24-1
J: TRBJ1-2
DNA: TGTGCCACCAGTGACCCCACAACCTATGGCTACACCTTC
CDR3: CATSDPTTYGYTF

size: many
D: -
V: TRBV12-3/TRBV12-4
J: TRBJ1-1
DNA: TGTGCCAGCACTTCTGAAAGAACACGTAGCACTGAAGCTTTCTTT
CDR3: CASTSERTRSTEAFF

size: few
D: -
V: TRBV7-8
J: TRBJ2-1
DNA: TGTGCCAGCATCCTACCAACGGCCGGTATAGGGTCCTACAATGAGCAGTTCTTC
CDR3: CASILPTAGIGSYNEQFF

size: many
D: -
V: TRBV6-1
J: TRBJ1-1
DNA: TGTGCCAGCACCCAGGGAAACTGGGGCACTGAAGCTTTCTTT
CDR3: CASTQGNWGTEAFF

size: many
D: TRBD2
V: TRBV20-1
J: TRBJ2-5
DNA: TGCAGTGCTAGCCCGGGACTAGCGGGGTATGCCCAGTACTTC
CDR3: CSASPGLAGYAQYF

size: few
D: -
V: TRBV3-1
J: TRBJ1-2
DNA: TGTGCCAGCAGCCAGTATCCCGACTATGGCTACACCTTC
CDR3: CASSQYPDYGYTF

size: many
D: -
V: TRBV6-5
J: TRBJ1-5
DNA: TGTGCCAGCAGTTACTCGATGGGGTATCAGCCCCAGCATTTT
CDR3: CASSYSMGYQPQHF

size: many
D: -
V: TRBV20-1
J: TRBJ2-5
DNA: TGCAGTGCCAGGGGGGGCGCGGAGACCCAGTACTTC
CDR3: CSARGGAETQYF

size: few
D: -
V: TRBV5-1
J: TRBJ2-6
DNA: TGCGCCAGCATGGGGACAACTGGGGCCAACGTCCTGACTTTC
CDR3: CASMGTTGANVLTF

size: many
D: TRBD2
V: TRBV20-1
J: TRBJ2-3
DNA: TGCAGTGCTAGAGATCGAAGACTAGCGGGGGCGGATACGCAGTATTTT
CDR3: CSARDRRLAGADTQYF

size: many
D: TRBD1
V: TRBV29-1
J: TRBJ2-5
DNA: TGCAGCGCCGGGACAGAAGAGACCCAGTACTTC
CDR3: CSAGTEETQYF

size: many
D: TRBD1
V: TRBV7-2
J: TRBJ2-1
DNA: TGTGCCAGCCGCGGACAGGGAATTTCTTGGGAGCAGTTCTTC
CDR3: CASRGQGISWEQFF

size: many
D: TRBD2
V: TRBV5-1
J: TRBJ2-1
DNA: TGCGCCAGCAGCTTGGTCCCTAGCGGGAGGGCCGGGTATGAGCAGTTCTTC
CDR3: CASSLVPSGRAGYEQFF

size: many
D: -
V: TRBV27
J: TRBJ1-1
DNA: TGTGCCAGCGGCGGCGGAGGTCTGAACACTGAAGCTTTCTTT
CDR3: CASGGGGLNTEAFF

size: -
D: -
V: TRBV3-1
J: TRBJ2-7
DNA: TGTGCCAGCAGGATTACAGGAGCCTACGAGCAGTACTTC
CDR3: CASRITGAYEQYF

size: many
D: -
V: TRBV20-1
J: TRBJ2-1
DNA: TGCAGTGCTCCCGACTACCTCTCAACCTACAATGAGCAGTTCTTC
CDR3: CSAPDYLSTYNEQFF

size: -
D: -
V: TRBV9
J: TRBJ2-7
DNA: TGTGCCAGCAGCGTCGGACCCGGCGGCGAGCAGTACTTC
CDR3: CASSVGPGGEQYF

size: many
D: -
V: TRBV20-1
J: TRBJ1-2
DNA: TGCAGTGCTGTAAGCGTGGAGGGCTACACCTTC
CDR3: CSAVSVEGYTF

size: many
D: TRBD1
V: TRBV20-1
J: TRBJ1-5
DNA: TGCAGTGCTCAGGACAGGGACGTCTATTCGCCCCAGCATTTT
CDR3: CSAQDRDVYSPQHF

size: once
D: -
V: TRBV12-3/TRBV12-4
J: TRBJ2-1
DNA: TGTGCCAGCGGCAACGGGAATGAGCAGTTCTTC
CDR3: CASGNGNEQFF

size: many
D: -
V: TRBV12-3/TRBV12-4
J: TRBJ1-2
DNA: TGTGCCAGCAGTCCCGGACACATCTATGGCTACACCTTC
CDR3: CASSPGHIYGYTF

size: few
D: -
V: TRBV9
J: TRBJ2-3
DNA: TGTGCCAGCAGCCCAGGGGGGGGGCAACCAACAGATACGCAGTATTTT
CDR3: CASSPGGGQPTDTQYF

size: -
D: -
V: TRBV19
J: TRBJ2-2
DNA: TGTGCCAGCGCCCAGAAGAACACCGGGGAGCTGTTTTTT
CDR3: CASAQKNTGELFF

size: many
D: TRBD2
V: TRBV15
J: TRBJ2-3
DNA: TGTGCCACCAGCATCTTACTAGCGGGAGGGGACACGCAGTATTTT
CDR3: CATSILLAGGDTQYF

size: -
D: TRBD1
V: TRBV18
J: TRBJ1-2
DNA: TGTGCCAGCTCACCAGCGACAGGGACCCTAGGTGGCTACACCTTC
CDR3: CASSPATGTLGGYTF

size: many
D: -
V: TRBV20-1
J: TRBJ2-5
DNA: TGCAGTGCTTGGACCCACCAAATGGAGACCCAGTACTTC
CDR3: CSAWTHQMETQYF

size: many
D: TRBD2
V: TRBV20-1
J: TRBJ2-7
DNA: TGCAGTGCGAGGACTAGCGCCAACGAGCAGTACTTC
CDR3: CSARTSANEQYF

size: many
D: TRBD1
V: TRBV29-1
J: TRBJ2-1
DNA: TGCAGCGTTGATGATACTAGGACAGGGGTGTACAATGAGCAGTTCTTC
CDR3: CSVDDTRTGVYNEQFF

size: many
D: -
V: TRBV6-1
J: TRBJ1-2
DNA: TGTGCCAGCAGTCCAGACAGGCGGCCACCTGACTATGGCTACACCTTC
CDR3: CASSPDRRPPDYGYTF

size: -
D: -
V: TRBV5-1
J: TRBJ1-2
DNA: TGCGCCAGCAGCCCCGGGGGGATGCGGCCACCTGGCTACACCTTC
CDR3: CASSPGGMRPPGYTF

size: few
D: -
V: TRBV2
J: TRBJ2-7
DNA: TGTACCTGCAGTTCCATAAGGGCCTCGACAGTCAGCTCCTACGAGCAGTACTTC
CDR3: CTCSSIRASTVSSYEQYF

size: many
D: TRBD1
V: TRBV20-1
J: TRBJ1-5
DNA: TGCAGTGCGATCCTCCGGACAGGGGGCAATCAGCCCCAGCATTTT
CDR3: CSAILRTGGNQPQHF

size: few
D: -
V: TRBV25-1
J: TRBJ2-7
DNA: TGTGCCAGCACCGAACGAGGAGGGGAGCAGTACTTC
CDR3: CASTERGGEQYF

size: many
D: -
V: TRBV6-1
J: TRBJ1-2
DNA: TGTGCCAGCACCCTTACTCCGGGGGGTGGCTACACCTTC
CDR3: CASTLTPGGGYTF

size: few
D: -
V: TRBV2
J: TRBJ2-7
DNA: TGTGCCAGCTGCGACAGCTCCTACGAGCAGTACTTC
CDR3: CASCDSSYEQYF